This T cell receptor beta chain was found in a study of spatial heterogeneity in lung cancer. Study details: When follow-up PBMC samples existed, they were sequenced (at a median of around 2 years after resection).

The time point was: blood at routine non-recurrence follow-up after resection. Unsorted samples of tumor, nontumor lung or frozen PBMC had their whole RNA sequenced. Trimming took 9 bases from V and 0 from J, leaving 12 bases between them. Per germline, CDR1 MNHEY and CDR2 SMNVEV (reference sequence). The CDR3 is 14 residues long. Every cDNA TCR molecule received its own unique molecular identifier. TCRdb ran MiXCR on the 5' RACE reads and lists one entry per CDR3 protein. Here the sample spans about 36,000 distinct CDR3 sequences, more than 6.5% being singletons. This clonotype was observed many times.

The V call is TRBV27, the J call TRBJ2-4; D is ambiguous. The receptor comes from a male donor with early-stage non-small cell lung cancer. This specimen was PBMCs, taken at follow-up. CDR3 loop: CASSQRQAKNIQYF. CDR3 DNA sequence: TGTGCCAGTTCGCAGAGACAAGCCAAAAACATTCAGTACTTC.